The rows below give T cell receptor beta chains drawn from one sample of a study of vaccination and CD4 T cells after COVID-19. TCRdb recomputed calls from the PCR reads with MiXCR, one row per CDR3 protein. The sample yields 28,000 or so distinct CDR3 sequences, 50% seen once. The sample in question was CD4+ T cells from blood, obtained about 7 months after SARS-CoV-2 vaccination. The receptors were gathered from a human donor who had recovered from COVID-19. Each CDR3 is given without its conserved first and last residue.

>TRBV6-1
ASSEKGLAGKYEQY
>TRBV20-1
SARGSSYGYT
>TRBV7-8
ASSLGPENEQF
>TRBV7-9
ASSPPGQAYEQY
>TRBV20-1
SARGRLPSGTDTQY
>TRBV20-1
SARAITSGAYEQY
>TRBV7-2
ASSLGQGADTQY
>TRBV20-1
SANADLAGTQY
>TRBV10-3
AISEGQVRQETQY
>TRBV20-1
SASDRLGGYT
>TRBV7-2
ASRRDSPSYNEQF
>TRBV11-3
ASSLDPGTGPSELF
>TRBV7-2
ASSLASGIFNEQF
>TRBV28
ASSSPGTGAAGGQY
>TRBV7-2
ASKPGSTGELF
>TRBV20-1
SARDTSYGYEQY
>TRBV6-1
ASSVSGQGGGEQY
>TRBV11-2
ASSLSSAPYNEQF
>TRBV20-1
SATPTAFRGEKLF
>TRBV7-3
ASSITGTLQETQY
>TRBV19
ASSTSWGGNQPQH
>TRBV24-1
ATSDPGPSNQPQH
>TRBV7-8
ASSLAGGNQPQH
>TRBV7-9
ASRISLIETQY
>TRBV7-9
ASSLRGVQETQY
>TRBV10-3
AISEGQGGQPQH
>TRBV7-3
ASSLTSGLAGNNEQF
>TRBV6-4
ASSAMGTTNNEQF
>TRBV2
ASSGRIRTPYGYT
>TRBV7-9
AGSQGGYNEQF
>TRBV12-3/TRBV12-4
ASSLWLAGGTGELF
>TRBV20-1
SLGGGPYEQY
>TRBV4-1
ASSQAAGQYNEQF
>TRBV19
ASSISRSSNQPQH
>TRBV12-3/TRBV12-4
ASSLGTGGETQY
>TRBV28
ASSFRVDQPQH
>TRBV28
ASSPIGQGKTYEQY
>TRBV5-1
ASSLQGNYGYT
>TRBV20-1
SVGTDAEQY
>TRBV19
ATTTTTGNQETQY
>TRBV20-1
SAPLTSGPGRGAYNEQF
>TRBV10-1
ASSDRAGSYEQY
>TRBV20-1
SASPAGAGIGETQY
>TRBV7-3
ASSRQSGLGETQY
>TRBV7-2
ASSLVAGGLAGAG
>TRBV28
ASAPRGAYGYT
>TRBV7-2
ASQSRRTMNTEAF
>TRBV28
ASSLQRGNTIY
>TRBV12-3/TRBV12-4
ASSLGWTNSYEQY
>TRBV7-8
ASSLGGWETQY
>TRBV7-9
ASGWGRGNTIY
>TRBV28
ASSLSQGMSTEAF
>TRBV28
ASSSPRDRGRETQY
>TRBV6-1
ASSEAPEGGSYEQY
>TRBV24-1
ATSGFNEQY
>TRBV6-1
ASSRLVSVNTEAF
>TRBV20-1
SAQAGGPNTEAF
>TRBV20-1
SARDLRDYEQY
>TRBV20-1
SALGDSSYEQY